The 25 T cell receptor beta chains presented below share a single source sample, sequenced in a study of cytomegalovirus exposure and HLA in healthy donors. It was with 60 Vbeta and 13 Jbeta primers that the PCR ran. Generated by immunoSEQ multiplex PCR, the TCRdb table keeps only in-frame clones and is missing some. The sample lists 150,000 to 160,000 clones, 80% occurring once. Specimen: PBMCs. The receptor set was obtained from a man aged 25-45 years in good health and CMV-seropositive.

This chain uses TRBV19 with TRBJ2-1, with D possibly being TRBD2 (6 bases). The germline V and J ends were trimmed by 1 base and 0 bases, with 10 bases remaining between them. Germline V lookup: CDR1 LNHDA, CDR2 SQIVND (reference sequence). This CDR3 has 16 residues. CDR3 sequence reads: CASSIVPGASYNEQFF. The CDR3 DNA is TGTGCCAGTAGTATAGTTCCGGGAGCCTCCTACAATGAGCAGTTCTTC. Full variable domain (outside the CDR3, taken from reference TRBV19 and TRBJ2-1): DGGITQSPKYLFRKEGQNVTLSCEQNLNHDAMYWYRQDPGQGLRLIYYSQIVNDFQKGDIAEGYSVSREKKESFPLTVTSAQKNPTAFYLCASSIVPGASYNEQFFGPGTRLTVL.

The J gene is TRBJ1-2, the V gene TRBV6-4; 7 bases are a match to TRBD1. J was trimmed by 5 bases and V by 7 bases; bases with no gene match: 10. CDR3 length equals 14 residues. Germline V gene sequence: CDR1 MRHNA, CDR2 SNTAGT. The CDR3 loop is CASKESGTAYGYTF. In DNA form, the CDR3 reads TGTGCCAGCAAGGAGTCCGGGACAGCTTATGGCTACACCTTC.

The genes are TRBV28 and TRBJ2-2; maybe TRBD2 (6 bases). Per germline, CDR1 MDHEN and CDR2 SYDVKM. CDR3 length: 15 residues. V was clipped by 7 bases and J by 0 bases, with 12 bases between them. The CDR3: CASNLGGSNTGELFF. DNA of the CDR3: TGTGCCAGCAATCTCGGGGGATCGAACACCGGGGAGCTGTTTTTT.

The V gene is TRBV28, the J gene TRBJ1-4; possible D gene TRBD1, 6 bases. Trimming removed 0 bases at V and 8 bases at J, with 16 bases between. This CDR3 is built from 16 residues. CDR1 and CDR2 (germline): MDHEN, SYDVKM. The CDR3 loop reads CASSLWTGTSGEKLFF. The CDR3 DNA follows: TGTGCCAGCAGTTTATGGACCGGGACATCAGGCGAAAAACTGTTTTTT.

This clone has just one count. This chain links TRBV4-2 with TRBJ2-1, with 8 bases identical to TRBD1. The CDR3 runs 16 residues. Trimming removed 4 bases from V and 4 bases from J; junction bases left unmatched: 9. Germline assignment: CDR1 LGHNA and CDR2 YNFKEQ. CDR3 in amino acids: CASSRATGDTYNEQFF. The CDR3 nucleotides are TGTGCCAGCAGCCGGGCGACAGGGGACACTTACAATGAGCAGTTCTTC.

This clone was observed a single time. V gene TRBV7-6 combines with J gene TRBJ2-1, with 11 bases fitting TRBD2. The V segment lost 6 bases and the J segment 8 bases; nucleotides outside the gene matches: 9. Per germline, CDR1 SGHVS and CDR2 FNYEAQ. The CDR3 runs to 15 residues. CDR3 DNA sequence: TGTGCCAGCAGGGAACTAGCGGGAGTGGCACATGAGCAGTTCTTC. This gives the protein CASRELAGVAHEQFF.

This clone was counted once. V gene TRBV27 combines with J gene TRBJ1-2; D might be TRBD1 (6 bases). This CDR3 has 17 amino acids. V lost 3 bases to trimming and J lost 0 bases, with 17 bases between them. The germline CDR1 and CDR2 sequences are MNHEY and SMNVEV (reference sequence). DNA of the CDR3: TGTGCCAGCAGTTTCTCAGGGGAGAGATATACTAACTATGGCTACACCTTC. Protein product: CASSFSGERYTNYGYTF.

The V gene is TRBV2, the J gene TRBJ2-2; 11 nucleotides agree with TRBD2. CDR1 SNHLY and CDR2 FYNNEI come from the germline V gene. This CDR3 region has 14 residues. V gave up 8 bases and J gave up 5 bases; unmatched junction bases: 4. The CDR3 loop reads CASAGLAETGELFF. In DNA form, the CDR3 reads TGTGCCAGCGCGGGACTAGCGGAGACCGGGGAGCTGTTTTTT.

This chain uses TRBV7-2 with TRBJ2-1; D may be TRBD1 (6 bases). Per germline, CDR1 SGHTA and CDR2 FQGNSA. V was cut by 1 base and J by 0 bases, with 7 bases left in between. The CDR3 totals 15 residues. For the CDR3, the DNA is TGTGCCAGCAGCTTAGGCAGGGGCTCCTACAATGAGCAGTTCTTC. This translates into CASSLGRGSYNEQFF. Full variable domain (remainder filled in from reference TRBV7-2 and TRBJ2-1): GAGVSQSPSNKVTEKGKDVELRCDPISGHTALYWYRQSLGQGLEFLIYFQGNSAPDKSGLPSDRFSAERTGGSVSTLTIQRTQQEDSAVYLCASSLGRGSYNEQFFGPGTRLTVL.

The chain has TRBV2 and TRBJ2-5, with TRBD1 identical over 9 bases. The J call may be in error: the DNA end matches TRBJ2-7 better. The CDR3 has 12 residues. The germline V gene has CDR1 SNHLY and CDR2 FYNNEI. The CDR3 coding sequence is TGTGCCAGCAGCTGGACAGGGGTCGAGCAGTACTTC. Residues: CASSWTGVEQYF.

The CDR3 DNA follows: TGTGCCAGCAGTGAACAGGGGCGCGCTGAAGCTTTCTTT. Protein product: CASSEQGRAEAFF. The chain joins TRBV25-1 to TRBJ1-1, with D perhaps TRBD1 (6 bases). The CDR3 covers 13 residues. Germline lookup yields CDR1 MGHDK and CDR2 SYGVNS. Trimming took 2 bases from V and 6 from J, leaving 10 bases between them.

The rearrangement links TRBV7-2 to TRBJ2-7, with 7 bases matching TRBD1. Trimming at V came to 1 base and at J to 7 bases, leaving 10 bases not matched to a gene. Germline CDR1 SGHTA, CDR2 FQGNSA. The CDR3 covers 15 residues. The CDR3 is CASSLGSPRRGEQYF. The CDR3 DNA reads as TGTGCCAGCAGCTTAGGTTCACCTCGCAGGGGGGAGCAGTACTTC.

This sequence joins TRBV27 and TRBJ2-7; D is uncertain. Germline V gene sequence: CDR1 MNHEY, CDR2 SMNVEV (reference sequence). V was pared by 3 bases and J by 2 bases, with 14 bases between. This CDR3 has 15 amino acids. The CDR3 is CASSFGSALPYEQYF. In nucleotides, the CDR3 is TGTGCCAGCAGTTTTGGGTCAGCGCTGCCCTACGAGCAGTACTTC.

The rearrangement joins TRBV30 to TRBJ2-6; TRBD1 is a possible D gene (5 bases). CDR3 size: 15 residues. The V gene's germline CDR1 is GTSNPN and CDR2 SVGIG (reference sequence). V lost 0 bases, J lost 1 base, and 7 bases lay in between. Here the CDR3 reads CAWSVQGSGANVLTF. DNA for the CDR3: TGTGCCTGGAGTGTGCAGGGTTCTGGGGCCAACGTCCTGACTTTC.

This chain joins TRBV25-1 and TRBJ2-2, with 7 bases matching TRBD1. V shed 5 bases and J 5 bases; nucleotides not matched to a gene: 8. The CDR3 is 15 residues long. Germline assignment: CDR1 MGHDK and CDR2 SYGVNS. CDR3 nucleotide sequence: TGTGCCAGCAGTCCGAAGGGGGCCCCAACCGGGGAGCTGTTTTTT. This encodes CASSPKGAPTGELFF.

The chain has TRBV2 and TRBJ2-3; D possibly corresponds to TRBD1 (6 bases). Between the trimmed V and J ends, which lost 4 bases and 5 bases, there was a span of 13 bases. Germline V gene data show CDR1 as SNHLY and CDR2 as FYNNEI. The CDR3 has 14 residues. CDR3 amino acids: CASSGDRMKDTQYF. CDR3 DNA: TGTGCCAGCAGTGGCGACAGGATGAAAGATACGCAGTATTTT.

This chain links TRBV5-1 with TRBJ1-2; 11 bases fit TRBD1. The CDR3 loop spans 16 amino acids. V lost 4 bases, J lost 4 bases, and 9 bases stayed unmatched. Germline CDR1 reads SGHRS; CDR2 reads YFSETQ. In DNA, the CDR3 is TGCGCCAGCAGCGACGGGACAGGGGGGCGTCGCTATGGCTACACCTTC. Residues: CASSDGTGGRRYGYTF.

This rearrangement joins TRBV6-5 to TRBJ2-3; D might be TRBD2 (5 bases). Trimming took off 5 bases at V and 3 bases at J, with 12 bases between the two ends. CDR3 size: 14 residues. Germline CDR1 MNHEY, CDR2 SVGAGI. The CDR3 reads CASSLGEGTDTQYF. Written as DNA, the CDR3 is TGTGCCAGCAGTCTGGGAGAGGGTACAGATACGCAGTATTTT.

This clone was found a few times. The genes are TRBV10-3 and TRBJ2-2; 13 bases match TRBD2. Germline lookup yields CDR1 ENHRY and CDR2 SYGVKD. J lost 2 bases, V lost 2 bases, and 8 bases had no gene match. This CDR3 region has 19 residues. CDR3 coding DNA: TGTGCCATCAGTGAGAGAGGACTAGCGGGAGTCTTAAACACCGGGGAGCTGTTTTTT. As protein: CAISERGLAGVLNTGELFF.

The chain employs TRBV2 and TRBJ2-1; 13 bases are a match to TRBD2. This CDR3 region has 18 residues. CDR1 and CDR2 (germline): SNHLY, FYNNEI. Trimming took 6 bases from V and 0 from J; bases not matched to a gene: 8. In nucleotides, the CDR3 is TGTGCCAGCAGACCGGGACTAGCGGGACTCAGCTCCTACAATGAGCAGTTCTTC. Translation: CASRPGLAGLSSYNEQFF.

The chain joins TRBV27 to TRBJ2-1; 10 nucleotides line up with TRBD2. V lost 5 bases and J lost 8; bases outside the gene matches: 6. Germline V gives CDR1 MNHEY, CDR2 SMNVEV (reference sequence). The CDR3 runs 14 residues. The CDR3 coding sequence is TGTGCCAGCAGTGCTAGCGGGAGAAGGTATGAGCAGTTCTTC. This translates into CASSASGRRYEQFF.

CDR3: CAWSVRGGLALKANEKLFF. CDR3 sequence (DNA): TGTGCCTGGAGTGTACGGGGAGGGCTGGCCTTAAAAGCTAATGAAAAACTGTTTTTT. The genes are TRBV30 and TRBJ1-4; D unresolved. V gave up 0 bases and J gave up 3 bases, with 23 bases separating them. CDR3 size: 19 residues. The germline V gene has CDR1 GTSNPN and CDR2 SVGIG (reference sequence).

The chain combines TRBV5-5 with TRBJ2-5, with 9 bases identical to TRBD1. The germline gives CDR1 SGHKS, CDR2 YYEKEE (reference sequence). The CDR3 spans 15 residues. Germline trimming cut 0 bases from V and 5 bases from J; bases unmatched to any gene: 5. In DNA form, the CDR3 reads TGTGCCAGCAGCTTGGGGACAGGGGTTCGGGAGACCCAGTACTTC. Its translation is CASSLGTGVRETQYF.

The chain links TRBV9 to TRBJ2-7; 9 bases match TRBD2. V lost 2 bases, J lost 0 bases, and 0 bases stayed unmatched. The CDR3 extends over 14 amino acids. The germline gives CDR1 SGDLS, CDR2 YYNGEE. This chain's CDR3 is CASSVSGGSYEQYF. CDR3 DNA: TGTGCCAGCAGCGTTAGCGGGGGCTCCTACGAGCAGTACTTC. The whole variable domain, filled in from reference TRBV9 and TRBJ2-7, reads DSGVTQTPKHLITATGQRVTLRCSPRSGDLSVYWYQQSLDQGLQFLIQYYNGEERAKGNILERFSAQQFPDLHSELNLSSLELGDSALYFCASSVSGGSYEQYFGPGTRLTVT.

This chain joins TRBV7-8 and TRBJ2-7; TRBD1 might be the D (6 bases). Germline values: CDR1 SGHVS, CDR2 FQNEAQ. There are 16 residues in the CDR3. Trimming took off 4 bases at V and 2 bases at J, with 18 bases between the two ends. CDR3 loop: CASSSWATGTTYEQYF. Written as DNA, the CDR3 is TGTGCCAGCAGCTCTTGGGCTACAGGGACAACCTACGAGCAGTACTTC.